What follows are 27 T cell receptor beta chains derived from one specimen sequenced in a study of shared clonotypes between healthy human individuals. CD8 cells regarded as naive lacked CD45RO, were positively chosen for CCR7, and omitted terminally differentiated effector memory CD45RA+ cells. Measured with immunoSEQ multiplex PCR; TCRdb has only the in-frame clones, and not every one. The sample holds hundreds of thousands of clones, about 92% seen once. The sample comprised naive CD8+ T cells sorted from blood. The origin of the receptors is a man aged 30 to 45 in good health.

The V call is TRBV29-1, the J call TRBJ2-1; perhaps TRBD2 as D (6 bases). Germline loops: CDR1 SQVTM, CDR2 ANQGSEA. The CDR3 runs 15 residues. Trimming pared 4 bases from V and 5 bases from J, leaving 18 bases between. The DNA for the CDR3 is TGCAGCGTTGGAGGGGCGGGACCCCTCAACAATGAGCAGTTCTTC. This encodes CSVGGAGPLNNEQFF.

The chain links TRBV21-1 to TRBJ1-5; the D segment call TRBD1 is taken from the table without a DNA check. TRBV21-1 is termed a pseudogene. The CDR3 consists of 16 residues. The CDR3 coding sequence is TGTGCCAGACGGCAGGGACAGCCCCCTGTGAATCAGCCCCAGCATTTT. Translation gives CARRQGQPPVNQPQHF.

The CDR3 region has the DNA TGTGCCAGCAGCTTTCTGGAGACCCAGTACTTC. Its translation: CASSFLETQYF. The rearrangement uses TRBV5-6 and TRBJ2-5; D is undetermined. The V end lost 2 bases, the J end lost 5 bases, and 4 bases lay between the germline ends. The germline V gene has CDR1 SGHDT and CDR2 YYEEEE. The CDR3 consists of 11 residues.

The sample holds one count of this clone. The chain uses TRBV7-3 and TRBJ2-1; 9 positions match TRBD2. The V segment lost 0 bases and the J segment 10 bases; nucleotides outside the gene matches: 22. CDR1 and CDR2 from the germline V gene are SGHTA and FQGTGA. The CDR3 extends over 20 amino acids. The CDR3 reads CASSLTWPVFSGSQNTEQFF. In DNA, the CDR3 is TGTGCCAGCAGCTTAACGTGGCCGGTCTTTAGCGGGAGCCAAAATACCGAGCAGTTCTTC.

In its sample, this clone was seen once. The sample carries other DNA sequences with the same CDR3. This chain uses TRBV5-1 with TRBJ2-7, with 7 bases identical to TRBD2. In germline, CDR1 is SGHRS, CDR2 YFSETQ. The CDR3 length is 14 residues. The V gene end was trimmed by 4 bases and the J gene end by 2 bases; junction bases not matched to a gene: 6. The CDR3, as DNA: TGCGCCAGCAGCAGCGGGACGGGGGCCTACGAGCAGTACTTC. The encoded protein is CASSSGTGAYEQYF.

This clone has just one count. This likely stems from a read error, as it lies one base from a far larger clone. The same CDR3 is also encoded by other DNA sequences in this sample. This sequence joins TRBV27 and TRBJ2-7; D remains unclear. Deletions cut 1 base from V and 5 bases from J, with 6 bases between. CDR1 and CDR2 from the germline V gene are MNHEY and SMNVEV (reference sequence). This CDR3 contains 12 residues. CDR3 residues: CASSLFGDEQYF. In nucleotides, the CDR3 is TGTGCCAGCAGTTTATTTGGGGACGAGCAGTACTTC.

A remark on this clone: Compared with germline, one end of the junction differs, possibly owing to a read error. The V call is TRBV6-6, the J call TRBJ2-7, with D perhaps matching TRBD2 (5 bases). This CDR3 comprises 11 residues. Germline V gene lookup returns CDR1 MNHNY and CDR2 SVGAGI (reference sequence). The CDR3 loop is CASSYSGELYF. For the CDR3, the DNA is TGTGCCAGCAGTTACTCCGGGGAGCTGTACTTC.

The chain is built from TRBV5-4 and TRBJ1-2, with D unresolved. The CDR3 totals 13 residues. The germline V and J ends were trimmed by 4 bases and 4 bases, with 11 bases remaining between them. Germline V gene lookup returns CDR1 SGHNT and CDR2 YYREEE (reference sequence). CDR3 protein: CASSPWATYGYTF. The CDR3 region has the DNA TGTGCCAGCAGCCCATGGGCGACCTATGGCTACACCTTC.

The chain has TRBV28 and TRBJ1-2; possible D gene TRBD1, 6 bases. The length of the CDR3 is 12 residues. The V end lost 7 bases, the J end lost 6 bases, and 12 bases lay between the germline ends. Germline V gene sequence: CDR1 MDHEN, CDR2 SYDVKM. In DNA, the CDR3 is TGTGCCAGCAACGGCGGGGGCCATGGCTACACCTTC. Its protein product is CASNGGGHGYTF.

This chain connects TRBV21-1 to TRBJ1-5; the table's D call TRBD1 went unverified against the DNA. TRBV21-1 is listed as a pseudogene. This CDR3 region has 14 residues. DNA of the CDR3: TGTGCCAGCAGCAATTATTCAGGGGGACAGCCCCAGCATTTT. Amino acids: CASSNYSGGQPQHF.

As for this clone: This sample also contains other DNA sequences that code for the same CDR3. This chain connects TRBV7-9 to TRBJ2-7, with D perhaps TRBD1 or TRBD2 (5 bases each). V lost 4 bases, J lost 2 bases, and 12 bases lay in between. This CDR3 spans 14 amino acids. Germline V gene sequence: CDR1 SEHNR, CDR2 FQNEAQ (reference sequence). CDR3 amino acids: CASSSRDGPYEQYF. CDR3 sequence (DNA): TGTGCCAGCAGCTCCCGGGACGGACCCTACGAGCAGTACTTC.

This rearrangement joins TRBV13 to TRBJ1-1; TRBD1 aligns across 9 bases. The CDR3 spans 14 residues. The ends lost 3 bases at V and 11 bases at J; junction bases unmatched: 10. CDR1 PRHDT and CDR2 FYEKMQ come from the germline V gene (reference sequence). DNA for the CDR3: TGTGCCAGCAGCTTCCCGACAGGGGGAATCGGGGCTTTCTTT. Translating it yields CASSFPTGGIGAFF.

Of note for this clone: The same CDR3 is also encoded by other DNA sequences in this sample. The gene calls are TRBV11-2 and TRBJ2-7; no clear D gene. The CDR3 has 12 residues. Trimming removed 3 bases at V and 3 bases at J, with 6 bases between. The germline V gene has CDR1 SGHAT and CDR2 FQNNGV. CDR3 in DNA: TGTGCCAGCAGCTTTGGGGACTACGAGCAGTACTTC. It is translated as CASSFGDYEQYF.

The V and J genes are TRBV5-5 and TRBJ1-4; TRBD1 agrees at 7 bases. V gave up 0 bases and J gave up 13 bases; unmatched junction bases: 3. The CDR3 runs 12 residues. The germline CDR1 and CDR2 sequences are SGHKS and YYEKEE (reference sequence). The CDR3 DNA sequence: TGTGCCAGCAGCTTGGATGACAGGGCACTGTTTTTT. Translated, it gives CASSLDDRALFF.

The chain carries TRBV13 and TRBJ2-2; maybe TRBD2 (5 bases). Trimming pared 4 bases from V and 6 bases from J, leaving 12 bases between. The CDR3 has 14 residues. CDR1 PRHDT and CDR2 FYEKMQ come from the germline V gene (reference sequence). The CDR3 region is CASSSLLDPGELFF. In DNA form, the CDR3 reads TGTGCCAGCAGCTCCCTACTAGATCCCGGGGAGCTGTTTTTT.

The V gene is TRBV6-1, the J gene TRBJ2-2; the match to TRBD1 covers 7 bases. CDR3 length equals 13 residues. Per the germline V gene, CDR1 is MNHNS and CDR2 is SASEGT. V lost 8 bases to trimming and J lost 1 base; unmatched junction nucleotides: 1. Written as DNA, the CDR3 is TGTGCCAGCGGGGACAGGAACACCGGGGAGCTGTTTTTT. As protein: CASGDRNTGELFF.

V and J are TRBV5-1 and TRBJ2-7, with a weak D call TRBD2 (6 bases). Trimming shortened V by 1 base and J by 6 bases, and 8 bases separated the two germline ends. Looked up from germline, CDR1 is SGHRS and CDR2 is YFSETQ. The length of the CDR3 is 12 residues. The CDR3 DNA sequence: TGCGCCAGCAGCTTGACCGGGGGCGAGCAGTACTTC. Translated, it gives CASSLTGGEQYF.

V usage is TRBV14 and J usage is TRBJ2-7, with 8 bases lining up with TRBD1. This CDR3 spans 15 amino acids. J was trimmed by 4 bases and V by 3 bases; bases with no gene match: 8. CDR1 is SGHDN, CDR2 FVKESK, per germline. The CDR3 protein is CASSHGTGVGYEQYF. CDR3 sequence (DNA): TGTGCCAGCAGCCATGGGACAGGAGTAGGTTACGAGCAGTACTTC.

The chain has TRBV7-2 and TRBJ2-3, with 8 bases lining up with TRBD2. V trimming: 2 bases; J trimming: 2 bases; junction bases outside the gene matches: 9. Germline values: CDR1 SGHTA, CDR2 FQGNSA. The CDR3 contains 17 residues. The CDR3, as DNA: TGTGCCAGCAGCTTATCGCTAGCGGGTCGCCACACAGATACGCAGTATTTT. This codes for CASSLSLAGRHTDTQYF. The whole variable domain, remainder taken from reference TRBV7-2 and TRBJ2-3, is GAGVSQSPSNKVTEKGKDVELRCDPISGHTALYWYRQSLGQGLEFLIYFQGNSAPDKSGLPSDRFSAERTGGSVSTLTIQRTQQEDSAVYLCASSLSLAGRHTDTQYFGPGTRLTVL.

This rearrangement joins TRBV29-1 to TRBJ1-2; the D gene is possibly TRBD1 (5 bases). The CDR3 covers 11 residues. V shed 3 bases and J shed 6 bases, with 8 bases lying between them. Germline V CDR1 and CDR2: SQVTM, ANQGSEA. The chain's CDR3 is CSVEGPHGYTF. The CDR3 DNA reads TGCAGCGTTGAGGGGCCGCATGGCTACACCTTC.

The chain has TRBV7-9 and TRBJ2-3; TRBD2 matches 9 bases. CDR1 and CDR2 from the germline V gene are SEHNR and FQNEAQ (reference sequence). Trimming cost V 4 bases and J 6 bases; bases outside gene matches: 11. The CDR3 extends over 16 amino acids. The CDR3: CASSSQGLAGPDTQYF. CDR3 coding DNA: TGTGCCAGCAGCTCGCAAGGTCTAGCGGGGCCGGATACGCAGTATTTT.

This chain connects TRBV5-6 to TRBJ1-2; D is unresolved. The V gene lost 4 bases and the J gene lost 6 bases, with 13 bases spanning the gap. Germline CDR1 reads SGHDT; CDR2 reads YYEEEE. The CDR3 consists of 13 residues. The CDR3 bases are TGTGCCAGCAGCGAAACAGTGGGGAATGGCTACACCTTC. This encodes CASSETVGNGYTF. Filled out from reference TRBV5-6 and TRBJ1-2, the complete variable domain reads DAGVTQSPTHLIKTRGQQVTLRCSPKSGHDTVSWYQQALGQGPQFIFQYYEEEERQRGNFPDRFSGHQFPNYSSELNVNALLLGDSALYLCASSETVGNGYTFGSGTRLTVV.

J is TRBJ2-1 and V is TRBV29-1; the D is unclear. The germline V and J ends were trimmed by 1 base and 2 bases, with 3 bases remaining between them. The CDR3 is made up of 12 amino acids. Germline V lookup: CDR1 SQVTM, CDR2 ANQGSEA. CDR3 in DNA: TGCAGCGTTGAAGGGGCCTACAATGAGCAGTTCTTC. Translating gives CSVEGAYNEQFF.

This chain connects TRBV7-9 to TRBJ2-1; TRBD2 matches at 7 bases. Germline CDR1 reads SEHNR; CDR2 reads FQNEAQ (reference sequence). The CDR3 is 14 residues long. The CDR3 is CATSSSGNYNEQFF. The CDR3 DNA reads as TGTGCAACCTCCTCTAGCGGAAACTACAATGAGCAGTTCTTC.

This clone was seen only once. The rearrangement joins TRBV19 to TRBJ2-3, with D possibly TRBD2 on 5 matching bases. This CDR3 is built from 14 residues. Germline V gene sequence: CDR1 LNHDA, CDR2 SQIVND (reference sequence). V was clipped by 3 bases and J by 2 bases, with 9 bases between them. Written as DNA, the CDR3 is TGTGCCAGTAGTATCCCGGGGTTCACAGATACGCAGTATTTT. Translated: CASSIPGFTDTQYF.

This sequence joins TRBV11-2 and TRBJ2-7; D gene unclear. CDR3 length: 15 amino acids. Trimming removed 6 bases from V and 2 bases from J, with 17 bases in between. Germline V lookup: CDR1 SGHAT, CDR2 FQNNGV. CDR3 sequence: CASSYGWSNTYEQYF. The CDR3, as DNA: TGTGCCAGCAGTTACGGTTGGAGTAACACCTACGAGCAGTACTTC.

CDR3 sequence reads: CASSVIAGGSYEQYF. The DNA for the CDR3 is TGCGCCAGCAGCGTAATAGCGGGAGGCTCCTACGAGCAGTACTTC. The J gene is TRBJ2-7, the V gene TRBV5-1, with TRBD2 identical over 10 bases. The germline CDR1 and CDR2 sequences are SGHRS and YFSETQ. V shed 4 bases, J shed 0 bases, and the junction held 4 bases outside the gene matches. The CDR3 contains 15 residues.